The rows below give T cell receptor beta chains drawn from one sample of a study of Ad26.COV2.S vaccination and SARS-CoV-2 variants. TCRdb's table, derived via immunoSEQ multiplex PCR, lists solely in-frame clones and lacks some. This repertoire shows about 400,000 clones, 92% found once; its top ten account for about 1.6%. The source was peripheral blood, collected in a trial of Ad26.COV2.S vaccine versus placebo. The receptors were gathered from a person between 18 and 60 years old who received the Ad26.COV2.S COVID-19 vaccine or a placebo. CDR3s include the opening cysteine and the closing phenylalanine or tryptophan. D genes are given only for firm matches. Part of the rows lack a size; the others show once, few, many or a class for expanded clones.

j_call v_call clone_size d_call cdr3_nt cdr3_aa
TRBJ1-1 TRBV7-6 . TRBD1 TGTGCCAGCAGCTCAAGACAGGGCCAGAACACTGAAGCTTTCTTT CASSSRQGQNTEAFF
TRBJ1-2 TRBV5-1 few . TGCGCCAGCAGCTTAGGGTCGACTAACTATGGCTACACCTTC CASSLGSTNYGYTF
TRBJ2-1 TRBV18 once . TGTGCCAGCTCACCACCTACGAGGGGGATTGAGCAGTTCTTC CASSPPTRGIEQFF
TRBJ1-5 TRBV28 . . TGTGCCAGCAGTTTAACTGCCACAGGGACTAGCAATCAGCCCCAGCATTTT CASSLTATGTSNQPQHF
TRBJ1-4 TRBV9 . . TGTGCCAGCAGCGTAGGACCCGGAGGCGGTGAAAAACTGTTTTTT CASSVGPGGGEKLFF
TRBJ1-1 TRBV9 . . TGTGCCAGCAGCCCTGGGTTTAACACTGAAGCTTTCTTT CASSPGFNTEAFF
TRBJ2-1 TRBV6-5 . . TGTGCCAGCAGTTACTCCAGAGGCAATGAGCAGTTCTTC CASSYSRGNEQFF
TRBJ2-2 TRBV10-1 few . TGCGCCAGCAGTCGTGGGAACACCGGGGAGCTGTTTTTT CASSRGNTGELFF
TRBJ1-2 TRBV11-2 . . TGTGCCAGCAGCTACCCACCGGCTCGGGGAAGGGGCTACACCTTC CASSYPPARGRGYTF
TRBJ2-7 TRBV11-2 . . TGTGCCAGCAGCTCCCCCCGCGCACAGGATCGCGAGCAGTACTTC CASSSPRAQDREQYF
TRBJ1-2 TRBV28 . . TGTGCCAGCAGTTTGTGGGCAGATCTAGGCGGCTACACCTTC CASSLWADLGGYTF
TRBJ2-5 TRBV3-1/TRBV3-2 . . TGTGCCAGCAGCCAAGTAGAGTACAGGGATGGAAGGTACCAAGAGACCCAGTACTTC CASSQVEYRDGRYQETQYF
TRBJ2-7 TRBV27 . . TGTGCCAGCAGTCCCCGACAGGGACTGTCCTACGAGCAGTACTTC CASSPRQGLSYEQYF
TRBJ1-3 TRBV6-5 . . TGTGCCAGCAATACAGGGCCGAGCGTTTTAAACACCATATATTTT CASNTGPSVLNTIYF